The rows below give T cell receptor beta chains drawn from one sample of a study of monozygotic twins with inflammatory bowel disease. TCRdb re-called the 5' RACE reads and catalogs CDR3 proteins one per entry, DNA excluded. Here the sample table reports around 450,000 distinct CDR3 sequences. The specimen sequenced was blood. Receptors were obtained from a human donor with ulcerative colitis or Crohn's disease, or a healthy co-twin of an affected twin (not recorded which). The CDR3 runs from the conserved cysteine through the conserved F or W.

v_gene	j_gene	CDR3aa
TRBV18	TRBJ2-7	CASSPLLGEYEQYF
TRBV7-9	TRBJ2-7	CASNQGLGAYEQYF
TRBV20-1	TRBJ1-3	CSAPGTVDSGNTIYF
TRBV20-1	TRBJ2-1	CSALTSGRSHEQFF
TRBV5-1	TRBJ2-1	CASSLSPSGGNNEQFF
TRBV6-5	TRBJ1-1	CASSYNLGMNTEAFF
TRBV5-1	TRBJ2-1	CASHGLAGLYNEQFF
TRBV7-2	TRBJ1-2	CASSQGLGQGANYGYTF
TRBV12-3/TRBV12-4	TRBJ2-3	CASSFFPGGTTDTQYF
TRBV14	TRBJ2-1	CASRQPFGGVNNEQFF
TRBV7-9	TRBJ1-1	CASSFREGITEAFF
TRBV7-9	TRBJ2-3	CASSLSVTTDTQYF
TRBV19	TRBJ2-2	CASTRGKGELFF
TRBV6-5	TRBJ2-1	CASSYAGTLTNEQFF
TRBV4-3	TRBJ1-2	CASSQGQGSRPNYGYTF
TRBV6-5	TRBJ1-1	CASSYSTVGWSAGTEAFF
TRBV28	TRBJ1-5	CASNLRGVSNQPQHF
TRBV29-1	TRBJ1-2	CSVVEQGNYGYTF
TRBV6-2/TRBV6-3	TRBJ1-2	CASTKGTRQGITF
TRBV7-2	TRBJ2-3	CASRPGVASTDTQYF
TRBV3-1	TRBJ1-4	CASSQDSGRINEKLFF
TRBV19	TRBJ2-4	CASSSLTGGGGRENIQYF
TRBV4-3	TRBJ2-7	CASSQDSLAGGSYEQYF
TRBV11-2	TRBJ2-3	CASSLAGAGADTQYF
TRBV6-1	TRBJ2-3	CASSTRRRTTDTQYF
TRBV7-2	TRBJ1-1	CASSLKQATEAFF
TRBV12-3/TRBV12-4	TRBJ1-5	CASSRTWDQPQHF
TRBV5-1	TRBJ2-3	CASSLEGKATDTQYF
TRBV5-6	TRBJ2-1	CASSRGQPNEQFF